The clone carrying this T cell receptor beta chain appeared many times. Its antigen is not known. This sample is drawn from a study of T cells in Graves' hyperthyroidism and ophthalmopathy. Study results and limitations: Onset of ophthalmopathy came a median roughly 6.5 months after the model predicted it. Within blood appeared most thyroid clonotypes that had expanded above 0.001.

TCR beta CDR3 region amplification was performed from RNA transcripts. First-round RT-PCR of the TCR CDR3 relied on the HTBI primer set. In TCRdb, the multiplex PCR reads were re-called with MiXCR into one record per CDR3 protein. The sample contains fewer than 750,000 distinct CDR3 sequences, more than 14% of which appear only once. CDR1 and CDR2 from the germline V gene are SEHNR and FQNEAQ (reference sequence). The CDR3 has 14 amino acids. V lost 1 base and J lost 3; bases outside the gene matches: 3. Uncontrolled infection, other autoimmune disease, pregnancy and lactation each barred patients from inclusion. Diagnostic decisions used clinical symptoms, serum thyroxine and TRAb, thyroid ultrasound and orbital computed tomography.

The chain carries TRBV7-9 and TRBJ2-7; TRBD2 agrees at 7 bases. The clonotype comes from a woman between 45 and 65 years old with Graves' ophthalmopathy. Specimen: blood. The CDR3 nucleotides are TGTGCCAGCAGCTTAGGCGGGAGACACTACGAGCAGTACTTC. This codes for CASSLGGRHYEQYF.